A selection of T cell receptor beta chains follows, all from one sample in a study of T-cell reconstitution after alpha-beta-depleted transplantation in children. TCRdb reprocessed the PCR reads with MiXCR, giving one entry per CDR3 protein. In the table there are almost 500,000 distinct CDR3 sequences, around an eighth of which are singletons. The sample was PBMCs from the stem cell graft donor, taken from the stem cell graft. The source is a human donor who donated a stem cell graft to a child with combined immunodeficiency. The CDR3 runs from the conserved cysteine through the conserved F or W. D genes are given only for firm matches. Clone size is shown for a subset of rows, as once, few, many or a class of expanded clone.

>TRBV12-3/TRBV12-4|-|-|TRBJ1-1
TGTGCCAGCAGCCTGTTCAGGGTGAACACTGAAGCTTTCTTT
CASSLFRVNTEAFF
>TRBV9|-|TRBD1|TRBJ2-3
TGTGCCAGCAGCGCCTCGACAGGGCGGACAGATACGCAGTATTTT
CASSASTGRTDTQYF
>TRBV9|many|-|TRBJ1-1
TGTGCCAGCAGCACCAGTCAGGGGTTTAGTGATGAAGCTTTCTTT
CASSTSQGFSDEAFF
>TRBV12-3/TRBV12-4|few|-|TRBJ2-2
TGTGCCAGCGGACCGATACAGGCGGGCACCGGGGAGCTGTTTTTT
CASGPIQAGTGELFF
>TRBV20-1|few|-|TRBJ2-2
TGCAGTGCAAGAGGGCCAGGATCTTCCGCGAACACCGGGGAGCTGTTTTTT
CSARGPGSSANTGELFF
>TRBV6-1|many|TRBD1|TRBJ1-1
TGTGCCAGCAGGGGACAGTTGGACACTGAAGCTTTCTTT
CASRGQLDTEAFF
>TRBV5-1|-|TRBD2|TRBJ2-3
TGCGCCAGCAGCTTGCGGGCTAGCGGGAGTTTCGCCCCGGATACGCAGTATTTT
CASSLRASGSFAPDTQYF
>TRBV20-1|many|-|TRBJ2-7
TGCAGTGCTAGAGACGGCGGGGGCTACTACGAGCAGTACTTC
CSARDGGGYYEQYF
>TRBV27|few|-|TRBJ2-3
TGTGCCAGCAGTTTCTTCCCTGCAGATACGCAGTATTTT
CASSFFPADTQYF
>TRBV20-1|-|-|TRBJ1-1
TGCAGTGCTCTCAGGGTGTACACTGAAGCTTTCTTT
CSALRVYTEAFF
>TRBV5-1|-|-|TRBJ2-2
TGCGCCAGCAGGCGGGATAGTTGGACCGGGGAGCTGTTTTTT
CASRRDSWTGELFF
>TRBV6-1|few|-|TRBJ1-1
TGTGCCAGCAGGAATGGGTTAAACAGGGAGATGAACACTGAAGCTTTCTTT
CASRNGLNREMNTEAFF
>TRBV4-2|many|-|TRBJ2-1
TGTGCCAGCAGCCGGCTCCCCTCCGACAATGAGCAGTTCTTC
CASSRLPSDNEQFF
>TRBV7-2|-|TRBD2|TRBJ2-7
TGTGCCAGCAGCACCCCGGGGGGGACCTCTGGCTACGAGCAGTACTTC
CASSTPGGTSGYEQYF
>TRBV30|few|-|TRBJ2-2
TGTGCCTGGAACCGGGACAATGCCGGGGAGCTGTTTTTT
CAWNRDNAGELFF
>TRBV6-6|-|-|TRBJ2-7
TGTGCCAGCAGTGCCGGAGACGAGCAGTACTTC
CASSAGDEQYF
>TRBV29-1|few|-|TRBJ2-7
TGCAGCGTTGATCTAGGACAGCTGACCTACGAGCAGTACTTC
CSVDLGQLTYEQYF
>TRBV24-1|-|TRBD1|TRBJ1-2
TGTGCCACCAGTGGGAATACAGGGGCTGCAAACTATGGCTACACCTTC
CATSGNTGAANYGYTF
>TRBV12-3/TRBV12-4|many|-|TRBJ1-3
TGTGCCAGCAGGGAAGTGGTGTACTCTGGAAACACCATATATTTT
CASREVVYSGNTIYF
>TRBV13|-|TRBD2|TRBJ2-3
TGTGCCAGCAGGACTTACGGGAGGGCCAACACAGATACGCAGTATTTT
CASRTYGRANTDTQYF
>TRBV20-1|-|-|TRBJ2-2
TGCAGTGCTAGAGATATATCCACCGGGGAGCTGTTTTTT
CSARDISTGELFF
>TRBV6-2/TRBV6-3|few|TRBD2|TRBJ2-2
TGTGCCAGCACACTGGGAGGGGTGACCGGGGAGCTGTTTTTT
CASTLGGVTGELFF
>TRBV27|-|-|TRBJ1-2
TGTGCCAGCAGCCTGGGAGTAGACTATGGCTACACCTTC
CASSLGVDYGYTF
>TRBV20-1|-|-|TRBJ2-1
TGCAGTGCTAGAGTGTTTCGGACAAACACCCACAATGAGCAGTTCTTC
CSARVFRTNTHNEQFF
>TRBV30|-|-|TRBJ1-1
TGTGCCTGGAGTCCCGACACGGTGGTGGCTACTGAAGCTTTCTTT
CAWSPDTVVATEAFF
>TRBV12-3/TRBV12-4|many|-|TRBJ2-4
TGTGCCAGCAGTCTTCAGGGGCTACTAGCCAAAAACATTCAGTACTTC
CASSLQGLLAKNIQYF
>TRBV7-2|few|TRBD2|TRBJ2-1
TGTGCCAGCAGCTTAGTTAGCGGGAGGGCCGGTGAGCAGTTCTTC
CASSLVSGRAGEQFF
>TRBV20-1|few|TRBD2|TRBJ2-2
TGCAGTGCTAGAGACCCGCGGGGGGCCGGGGAGCTGTTTTTT
CSARDPRGAGELFF
>TRBV20-1|few|-|TRBJ2-7
TGCAGTGCTAGATCCGGCGACGCCCCCTACGAGCAGTACTTC
CSARSGDAPYEQYF
>TRBV12-5|-|-|TRBJ1-4
TGTGCTAGTGGTTTGGCCGTTCGGACGGGACAAAGTAATGAAAAACTGTTTTTT
CASGLAVRTGQSNEKLFF
>TRBV10-3|few|-|TRBJ1-2
TGTGCCATCAGTGAGTCCGGCGACTTAACGGTGGGCTACACCTTC
CAISESGDLTVGYTF
>TRBV13|few|TRBD2|TRBJ2-5
TGTGCCAGCGGTTCAAGGTTGGAGCGGGGTTTCCAAGAGACCCAGTACTTC
CASGSRLERGFQETQYF
>TRBV5-1|-|TRBD1|TRBJ2-5
TGCGCCAGCACTGCCGGGACAGGGGAAGAGACCCAGTACTTC
CASTAGTGEETQYF
>TRBV7-8|-|TRBD1|TRBJ1-1
TGTGCCAGCAGCTTGAGACAGGGAGCAAGGATTGCTGAAGCTTTCTTT
CASSLRQGARIAEAFF
>TRBV10-3|few|TRBD2|TRBJ2-1
TGTGCCATCAGTGAGTCCCCCGGACTAGCGGGGATCAATGAGCAGTTCTTC
CAISESPGLAGINEQFF
>TRBV7-8|-|-|TRBJ1-6
TGTGCCAGCAGCTTAGAGGGACACCCGAATTCACCCCTCCACTTT
CASSLEGHPNSPLHF
>TRBV24-1|-|TRBD2|TRBJ2-1
TGTGCCACCAGTGACCCCAGCGGGAGGGAGAACTACAATGAGCAGTTCTTC
CATSDPSGRENYNEQFF
>TRBV7-9|-|-|TRBJ2-3
TGTGCCAGCAGCCGCACCCGGGGGTTAGGCACAGATACGCAGTATTTT
CASSRTRGLGTDTQYF
>TRBV9|few|TRBD2|TRBJ2-1
TGTGCCAGCAGCGCCCTAGCGGGAGGGTCCCCCTACAATGAGCAGTTCTTC
CASSALAGGSPYNEQFF
>TRBV6-6|few|-|TRBJ1-5
TGTGCCAGCAGTTTCTTAGAACAGCCCCAGCATTTT
CASSFLEQPQHF
>TRBV6-2/TRBV6-3|-|-|TRBJ2-3
TGTGCCAGCAGCCACTGGACAGATACGCAGTATTTT
CASSHWTDTQYF
>TRBV12-3/TRBV12-4|-|-|TRBJ2-3
TGTGCCAGCACCAGATTGGAGCGGACAGATACGCAGTATTTT
CASTRLERTDTQYF
>TRBV3-1|many|-|TRBJ1-5
TGTGCCAGCAGCCAAGGGAAGGATCAGCCCCAGCATTTT
CASSQGKDQPQHF
>TRBV5-1|-|-|TRBJ2-7
TGCGCCAGCAGCTCCATAAAAGGGTCTCTTAAGGAGGATGAGGAGTACTTC
CASSSIKGSLKEDEEYF
>TRBV27|few|-|TRBJ2-1
TGTGCCAGCACCAGACGGGGACCGAACAATGAGCAGTTCTTC
CASTRRGPNNEQFF
>TRBV12-3/TRBV12-4|-|-|TRBJ2-7
TGTGCCAGCAGCTTTGCTGGAGGGGCCTCCTACGAGCAGTACTTC
CASSFAGGASYEQYF
>TRBV27|-|TRBD2|TRBJ2-3
TGTGCCAGCAGTTTATTAGGGCTAGCGGGGTGGGATACGCAGTATTTT
CASSLLGLAGWDTQYF
>TRBV27|few|-|TRBJ2-5
TGTGCCAGCAGTTTATTTGGAGGTAGTAATCGAGAGACCCAGTACTTC
CASSLFGGSNRETQYF
>TRBV20-1|many|-|TRBJ1-1
TGCAGTGCTAGGACCCCCCGGCGGGTTTCAAACACTGAAGCTTTCTTT
CSARTPRRVSNTEAFF
>TRBV7-9|-|-|TRBJ1-6
TGTGCCAGCAGCTCTACACCCCTCCACTTT
CASSSTPLHF
>TRBV20-1|many|TRBD2|TRBJ2-5
TGCAGTGCTAGGGGACTAGCGGGGGGGCCGGGAGAGACCCAGTACTTC
CSARGLAGGPGETQYF
>TRBV11-2|-|-|TRBJ2-2
TGTGCCAGCAGCGCAAGGGTCACCGGGGAGCTGTTTTTT
CASSARVTGELFF
>TRBV5-1|-|-|TRBJ2-1
TGCGCCAGCAGCCCGAGCATAACAAATATCTACAATGAGCAGTTCTTC
CASSPSITNIYNEQFF
>TRBV27|few|-|TRBJ2-5
TGTGCCAGCAGTTTATCAGCGCATATCGTCAATAAGGAGACCCAGTACTTC
CASSLSAHIVNKETQYF
>TRBV20-1|many|TRBD2|TRBJ2-5
TGCAGTGCTAGAGATGGGACTAGCGGGATGCGGGAGACCCAGTACTTC
CSARDGTSGMRETQYF